The rows below give T cell receptor beta chains drawn from one sample of a study of vaccination effects on CD4 cells after COVID-19. This table comes from immunoSEQ multiplex PCR, and its TCRdb copy is limited to in-frame clones, with some not included. The sample holds 40,000 to 50,000 clones, 65% to 70% seen once. Their antigen targets remain unknown. This sample comprised CD4+ T cells from PBMCs cultured with a peptide pool, obtained before COVID-19 vaccination. These receptor sequences come from a human donor who had a prior SARS-CoV-2 infection. Each CDR3 is given with its conserved first and last residue. D genes are given only for firm matches. Size is omitted from some rows. Given values are once, few, many or a class for expanded clones.

>TRBD1|.|TRBJ1-4|TRBV3-1/TRBV3-2|13
TGTGCCAGCAGACAACAGGGGAGTGAAAAACTGTTTTTT
CASRQQGSEKLFF
>TRBD1|few|TRBJ2-7|TRBV6-1|14
TGTGCCAGTAGGGAAGGGACAGGGGACCACGAGCAGTACTTC
CASREGTGDHEQYF
>.|few|TRBJ2-3|TRBV18|16
TGTGCCAGCTCACCAAGTAACGACCGCCGCACAGATACGCAGTATTTT
CASSPSNDRRTDTQYF
>TRBD1|few|TRBJ1-6|TRBV4-1|16
TGCGCCAGCAGCCAATTACAGGGGGCGCGCAATTCACCCCTCCACTTT
CASSQLQGARNSPLHF
>TRBD1|.|TRBJ2-7|TRBV2|13
TGTGCCAGCAAAGAGGGGGCCGCCTACGAGCAGTACTTC
CASKEGAAYEQYF
>.|.|TRBJ1-1|TRBV6-5|11
TGTGCCAGCAGACGGTCCACTGAAGCTTTCTTT
CASRRSTEAFF
>TRBD1|.|TRBJ1-6|TRBV19|15
TGTGCCAGTAGTAGCGGACAGGGTCCCTACTCACCCCTCCACTTT
CASSSGQGPYSPLHF
>.|.|TRBJ2-7|TRBV18|15
TGTGCCAGCTCAGGGGGAGGCAGTCGGGTCAACGAGCAGTACTTC
CASSGGGSRVNEQYF
>.|.|TRBJ1-6|TRBV2|16
TGTGCCAGCAGCCCGACCAGGGGTCGGCAGAATTCACCCCTCCACTTT
CASSPTRGRQNSPLHF
>.|.|TRBJ2-3|TRBV24-1|16
TGTGCCACCAGTGCCTCGACGACTAGTAGCACAGATACGCAGTATTTT
CATSASTTSSTDTQYF
>.|.|TRBJ1-4|TRBV7-9|14
TGTGCCAGCAGCTTAGCAGGGGGTAATGAAAAACTGTTTTTT
CASSLAGGNEKLFF
>.|.|TRBJ1-2|TRBV5-4|12
TGTGCCAGCAGCTGGAGGGGGAATGGCTACACCTTC
CASSWRGNGYTF
>.|.|TRBJ2-7|TRBV10-3|15
TGTGCCATCAGTGAGACGACAGTGAGCTCCTACGAGCAGTACTTC
CAISETTVSSYEQYF
>.|.|TRBJ2-3|TRBV6-6|16
TGTGCCAGCGCCCACCCGAGGAGCCCAGACACAGATACGCAGTATTTT
CASAHPRSPDTDTQYF
>.|.|TRBJ2-5|TRBV5-8|14
TGTGCCAGCAGCCGCGGCGAGGCCCAAGAGACCCAGTACTTC
CASSRGEAQETQYF
>TRBD1|.|TRBJ1-4|TRBV15|16
TGTGCCACCAGCCCTACCCAGGGGGCTGGGGATGAAAAACTGTTTTTT
CATSPTQGAGDEKLFF
>.|.|TRBJ1-1|TRBV10-3|14
TGTGCCATCAGCTCGAACCGGCGGGTAACTGAAGCTTTCTTT
CAISSNRRVTEAFF
>.|.|TRBJ1-1|TRBV20-1|12
TGCAGTGCTAGTGGGGGGAACACTGAAGCTTTCTTT
CSASGGNTEAFF
>.|few|TRBJ1-5|TRBV5-1|18
TGCGCCAGCAGCCCCCCGATTTCTCACGAACTCTCGGGTCAGCCCCAGCATTTT
CASSPPISHELSGQPQHF
>TRBD2|.|TRBJ2-5|TRBV3-1/TRBV3-2|15
TGTGCCAGCAGCCCTCCTTCGACTAGCGGACAGGCCCAGTACTTC
CASSPPSTSGQAQYF
>TRBD1|few|TRBJ2-2|TRBV19|14
TGTGCCAGTAGGGGACAGGGAGGGACCGGGGAGCTGTTTTTT
CASRGQGGTGELFF
>.|once|TRBJ1-2|TRBV20-1|11
TGCAGTGCGGAGCCATGGGGGAGCTACACCTTC
CSAEPWGSYTF
>.|.|TRBJ2-2|TRBV7-8|13
TGTGCCAGCAGCATATCGCGGTCCGGGGAGCTGTTTTTT
CASSISRSGELFF
>.|.|TRBJ2-3|TRBV11-3|17
TGTGCCAGCAGCCCATCTTGGGGAGGTCAAACGAGGGATACGCAGTATTTT
CASSPSWGGQTRDTQYF
>.|.|TRBJ1-5|TRBV21-1|15
TGTGCCAGACGAGGGCAGCTTCGGGGCAATCAGCCCCAGCATTTT
CARRGQLRGNQPQHF
>TRBD2|.|TRBJ2-7|TRBV7-2|18
TGTGCCAGCAGCTTAGGGCATGGCGGGGGGGTTTACTCCTACGAGCAGTACTTC
CASSLGHGGGVYSYEQYF
>.|once|TRBJ1-1|TRBV10-3|15
TGTGCCATCAGTGAACCAAGACAGCAGAACACTGAAGCTTTCTTT
CAISEPRQQNTEAFF
>.|.|TRBJ2-2|TRBV5-1|15
TGCGCCAGCAGCTTGGCGGACTGGGCCCAGGGGGAGCTGTTTTTT
CASSLADWAQGELFF
>TRBD2|once|TRBJ2-1|TRBV19|17
TGTGCCAGTAGTATGCAGGCGGGACTAGCGGTTTACAATGAGCAGTTCTTC
CASSMQAGLAVYNEQFF
>.|.|TRBJ1-1|TRBV21-1|15
TGTGCCAGCATCCTACGACAGGGGAATTCCACTGAAGCTTTCTTT
CASILRQGNSTEAFF
>TRBD1|.|TRBJ2-5|TRBV5-1|15
TGCGCCAGCACCAAACCTGACAGGGGGAGGGAGACCCAGTACTTC
CASTKPDRGRETQYF
>.|.|TRBJ2-3|TRBV7-9|13
TGTGCCAGCAGCTTTATTCCGCCGGATACGCAGTATTTT
CASSFIPPDTQYF
>.|.|TRBJ1-2|TRBV14|13
TGTGCCAGCAGCCAGATTCGGAGCATCGGCTACACCTTC
CASSQIRSIGYTF
>.|few|TRBJ1-2|TRBV24-1|13
TGTGCCACCAGTGTCGAGGGGTGGCATGGCTACACCTTC
CATSVEGWHGYTF
>.|.|TRBJ1-5|TRBV9|24
TGTGCCAGCAGCGACTCAGATGAAATAGTGGGGCGACCGGTTTATCCGGAAAGCAATCAGCCCCAGCATTTT
CASSDSDEIVGRPVYPESNQPQHF
>.|.|TRBJ2-7|TRBV7-8|15
TGTGCCAGCAGCTCACCGGGACGGCGGACCTACGAGCAGTACTTC
CASSSPGRRTYEQYF
>.|.|TRBJ2-5|TRBV29-1|12
TGCAGCGTTTATCGGGACCAAGAGACCCAGTACTTC
CSVYRDQETQYF
>.|.|TRBJ2-1|TRBV11-2|14
TGTGCCAGCAGCTTAAATAACGTAGCCGGTGAGCAGTTCTTC
CASSLNNVAGEQFF
>TRBD1|.|TRBJ2-1|TRBV11-3|14
TGTGCCAGCAGCAGACAGGGGGCCGGGGATGAGCAGTTCTTC
CASSRQGAGDEQFF
>TRBD2|few|TRBJ2-3|TRBV2|17
TGTGCCAGCAGTGAACGGACTAGCGGGACAAGCACAGATACGCAGTATTTT
CASSERTSGTSTDTQYF